These 6 T cell receptor beta chains share one sample of origin, sequenced in a study of CD8 T cells in ankylosing spondylitis. In TCRdb, the 5' RACE reads were re-called with MiXCR into one record per CDR3 protein. The repertoire holds 200,000 to 250,000 distinct CDR3 sequences, around 8% seen once, with 4% to 5% in the top ten. The material sequenced was blood, either unsorted or a sorted T cell fraction (not recorded which). The receptor set was obtained from a female donor with ankylosing spondylitis or in good health (not recorded which).

Ten or more counts support this clonotype. One end of the junction varies from germline; a read error may be responsible. The J gene is TRBJ2-5, the V gene TRBV7-7; TRBD1 aligns across 9 bases. Germline V CDR1 and CDR2: SSHAT, FNYEAQ (reference sequence). This CDR3 is 15 amino acids long. The chain's CDR3 is CASSRFTGQGETQYF. For the CDR3, the DNA is TGTGCTAGCAGCCGATTCACGGGACAGGGAGAGACCCAGTACTTC.

Ten or more counts support this clonotype. The CDR3 sequence is CATSDGLGAEQYF. The CDR3 nucleotides are TGTGCCACCAGTGACGGTCTCGGGGCCGAGCAGTACTTC. This chain joins TRBV24-1 and TRBJ2-7; D tentatively reads TRBD1 or TRBD2 (5 bases each). This CDR3 comprises 13 residues. The V end lost 4 bases, the J end lost 6 bases, and 12 bases lay between the germline ends. Germline CDR1 and CDR2: KGHDR and SFDVKD.

The rearrangement joins TRBV4-1 to TRBJ2-7; possibly TRBD2 for D (6 bases). The V and J ends lost 1 base and 0 bases respectively, with 19 bases between them. Germline V gene data show CDR1 as MGHRA and CDR2 as YSYEKL. This CDR3 has 18 amino acids. DNA for the CDR3: TGCGCCAGCAGCCAAGTCTTGGGAGGTACTAGCTACTCCTACGAGCAGTACTTC. This translates into CASSQVLGGTSYSYEQYF.

This clonotype was seen at least ten times. The chain links TRBV20-1 to TRBJ2-7; 9 positions match TRBD1. The CDR3 loop spans 14 amino acids. The ends lost 5 bases at V and 5 bases at J; junction bases unmatched: 10. The germline V gene has CDR1 DFQATT and CDR2 SNEGSKA (reference sequence). The CDR3 DNA reads as TGCAGTGCTGTACCGGGACAGGGTGTCCACGAGCAGTACTTC. It codes for CSAVPGQGVHEQYF.

The sample holds many counts of this clonotype. The chain couples TRBV24-1 to TRBJ2-1; TRBD2 agrees at 9 bases. Germline assignment: CDR1 KGHDR and CDR2 SFDVKD. Losses at the gene ends were 4 bases for V and 4 bases for J; bases not matched to a gene: 7. The length of the CDR3 is 16 residues. The chain's CDR3 is CATSEGGRAKYNEQFF. For the CDR3, the DNA is TGTGCCACCAGTGAGGGCGGGAGGGCCAAGTACAATGAGCAGTTCTTC.

This clonotype was detected ten times or more. A much larger clonotype is one base distant, so this may be a read error. The V and J genes are TRBV6-6 and TRBJ1-1; D remains ambiguous. From germline, CDR1 is MNHNY and CDR2 SVGAGI (reference sequence). The V and J ends lost 2 bases and 1 base respectively, with 5 bases between them. The CDR3 runs to 13 residues. For the CDR3, the DNA is TGTGCCAGCAGTTACGCAGGGAACACTGAAGCTTTCTTT. Amino acids: CASSYAGNTEAFF.